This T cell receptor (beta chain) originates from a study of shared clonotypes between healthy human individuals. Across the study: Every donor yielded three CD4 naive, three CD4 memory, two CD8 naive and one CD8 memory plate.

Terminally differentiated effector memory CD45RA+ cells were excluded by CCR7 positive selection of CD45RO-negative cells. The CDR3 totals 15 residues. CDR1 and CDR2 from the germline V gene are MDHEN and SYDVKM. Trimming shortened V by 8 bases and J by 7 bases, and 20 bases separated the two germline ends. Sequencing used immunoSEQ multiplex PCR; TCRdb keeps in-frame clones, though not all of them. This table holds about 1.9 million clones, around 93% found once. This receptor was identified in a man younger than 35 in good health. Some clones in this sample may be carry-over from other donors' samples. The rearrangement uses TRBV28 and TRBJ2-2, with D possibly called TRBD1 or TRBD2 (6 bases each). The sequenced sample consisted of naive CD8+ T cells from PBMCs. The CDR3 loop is CASRLLRGAGGELFF. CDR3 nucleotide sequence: TGTGCCAGCCGCCTCCTTAGGGGGGCCGGCGGGGAGCTGTTTTTT.